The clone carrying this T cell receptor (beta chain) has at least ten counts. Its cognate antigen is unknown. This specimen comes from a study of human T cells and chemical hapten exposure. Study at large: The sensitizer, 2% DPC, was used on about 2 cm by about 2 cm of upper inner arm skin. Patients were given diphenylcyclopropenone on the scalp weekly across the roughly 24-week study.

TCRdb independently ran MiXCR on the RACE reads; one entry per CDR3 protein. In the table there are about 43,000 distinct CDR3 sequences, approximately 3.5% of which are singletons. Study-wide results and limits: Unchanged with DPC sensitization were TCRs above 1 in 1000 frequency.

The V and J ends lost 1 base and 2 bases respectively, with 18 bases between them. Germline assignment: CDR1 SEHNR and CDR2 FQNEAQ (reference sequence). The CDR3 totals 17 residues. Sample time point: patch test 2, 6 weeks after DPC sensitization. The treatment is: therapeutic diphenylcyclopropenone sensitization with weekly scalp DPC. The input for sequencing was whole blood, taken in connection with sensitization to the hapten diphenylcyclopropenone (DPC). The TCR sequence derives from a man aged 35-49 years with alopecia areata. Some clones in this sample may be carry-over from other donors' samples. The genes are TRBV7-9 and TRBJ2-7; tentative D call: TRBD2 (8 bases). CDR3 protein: CASSLGLAGQIAYEQYF. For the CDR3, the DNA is TGTGCCAGCAGCTTAGGTTTAGCGGGACAGATCGCCTACGAGCAGTACTTC.